This T cell receptor (beta chain) is from a study of T-cell memory formation after mild COVID-19. Whole-study results and caveats: CM and EM subsets held most contracting CD4+ clones; EMRA held CD8+ ones. Contracting clones from day 15 to 85 had balanced CD4/CD8; later expanders favoured CD4+.

The CDR3 contains 13 residues. Germline V CDR1 and CDR2: SEHNR, FQNEAQ (reference sequence). This clonotype appeared a few times. The target antigen is unknown. This could be a read error, since a much larger clone is one nucleotide away. Via MiXCR, TCRdb re-called the 5' RACE reads, giving one row per CDR3 protein. The repertoire consists of more than 300,000 distinct CDR3 sequences, with roughly 13% occurring once and the leading ten covering 20% to 25%. The chain links TRBV7-9 to TRBJ2-5, with D maybe TRBD2 (6 bases). The receptor was derived from a young man who had mild COVID-19 (a few samples of this study predate the infection). Cell type and time point are not known. Material: PBMCs or a T cell subset sorted from them (not recorded which). The CDR3 region is CASSLRPRETRYF. The DNA of the CDR3 is TGTGCCAGCAGCTTAAGGCCCCGGGAGACCCGGTACTTC.